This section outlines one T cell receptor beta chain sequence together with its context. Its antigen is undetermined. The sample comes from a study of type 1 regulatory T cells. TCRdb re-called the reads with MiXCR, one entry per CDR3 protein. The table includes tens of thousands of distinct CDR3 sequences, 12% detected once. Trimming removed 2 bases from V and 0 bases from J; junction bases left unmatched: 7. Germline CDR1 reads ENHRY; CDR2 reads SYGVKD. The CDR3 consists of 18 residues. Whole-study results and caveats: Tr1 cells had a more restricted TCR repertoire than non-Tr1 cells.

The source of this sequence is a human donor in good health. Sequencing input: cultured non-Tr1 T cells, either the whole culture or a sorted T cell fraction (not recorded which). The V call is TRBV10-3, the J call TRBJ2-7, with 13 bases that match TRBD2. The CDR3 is CAISEGWTSGRGSYEQYF. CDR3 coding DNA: TGTGCCATCAGTGAGGGATGGACTAGCGGGAGAGGCTCCTACGAGCAGTACTTC.